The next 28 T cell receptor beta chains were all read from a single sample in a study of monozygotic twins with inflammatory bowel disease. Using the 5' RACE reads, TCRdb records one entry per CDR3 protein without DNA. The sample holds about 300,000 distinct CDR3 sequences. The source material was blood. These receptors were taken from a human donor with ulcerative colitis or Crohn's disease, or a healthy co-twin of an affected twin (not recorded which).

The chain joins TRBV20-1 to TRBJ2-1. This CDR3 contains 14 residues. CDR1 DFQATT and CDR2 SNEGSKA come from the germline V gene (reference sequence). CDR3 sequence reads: CSARGLRSYNEQFF.

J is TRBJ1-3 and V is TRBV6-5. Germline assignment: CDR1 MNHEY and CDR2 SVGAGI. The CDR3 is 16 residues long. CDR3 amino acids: CASSYSRRETGNTIYF.

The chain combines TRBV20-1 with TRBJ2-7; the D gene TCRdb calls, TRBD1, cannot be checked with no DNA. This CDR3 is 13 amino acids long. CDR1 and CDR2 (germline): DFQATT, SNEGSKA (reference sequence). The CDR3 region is CSARGGSSYEQYF.

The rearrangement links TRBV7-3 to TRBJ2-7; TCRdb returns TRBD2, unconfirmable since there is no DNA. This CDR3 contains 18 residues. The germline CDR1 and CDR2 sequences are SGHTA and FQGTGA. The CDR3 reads CASSLRAPGTSPTYEQYF. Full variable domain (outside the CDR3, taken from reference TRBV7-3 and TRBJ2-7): GAGVSQTPSNKVTEKGKYVELRCDPISGHTALYWYRQSLGQGPEFLIYFQGTGAADDSGLPNDRFFAVRPEGSVSTLKIQRTERGDSAVYLCASSLRAPGTSPTYEQYFGPGTRLTVT.

The chain's CDR3 is CASSQNPGTTYNEQFF. This chain connects TRBV6-1 to TRBJ2-1; TCRdb's D call, TRBD2, is unchecked because there is no DNA. Germline CDR1 reads MNHNS; CDR2 reads SASEGT. This CDR3 has 16 amino acids.

This CDR3 reads CAIRSTDPYNEQFF. The chain combines TRBV10-3 with TRBJ2-1; no DNA is available, so the TRBD1 call from TCRdb remains unchecked. Germline assignment: CDR1 ENHRY and CDR2 SYGVKD. The CDR3 extends over 14 amino acids.

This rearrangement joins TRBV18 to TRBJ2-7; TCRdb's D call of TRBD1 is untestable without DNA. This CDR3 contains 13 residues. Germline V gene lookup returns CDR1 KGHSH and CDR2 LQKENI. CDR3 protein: CASSPGQYYEQYF. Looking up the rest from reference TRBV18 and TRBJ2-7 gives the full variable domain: NAGVMQNPRHLVRRRGQEARLRCSPMKGHSHVYWYRQLPEEGLKFMVYLQKENIIDESGMPKERFSAEFPKEGPSILRIQQVVRGDSAAYFCASSPGQYYEQYFGPGTRLTVT.

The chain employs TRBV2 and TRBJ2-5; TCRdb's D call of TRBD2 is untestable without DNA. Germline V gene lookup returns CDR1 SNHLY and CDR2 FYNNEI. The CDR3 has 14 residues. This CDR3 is CASSDLRRAETQYF. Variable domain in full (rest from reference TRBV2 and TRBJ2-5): EPEVTQTPSHQVTQMGQEVILRCVPISNHLYFYWYRQILGQKVEFLVSFYNNEISEKSEIFDDQFSVERPDGSNFTLKIRSTKLEDSAMYFCASSDLRRAETQYFGPGTRLLVL.

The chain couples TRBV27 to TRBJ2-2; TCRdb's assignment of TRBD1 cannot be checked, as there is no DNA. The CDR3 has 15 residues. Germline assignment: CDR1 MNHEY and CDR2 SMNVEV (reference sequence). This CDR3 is CASRFGDRVDGELFF.

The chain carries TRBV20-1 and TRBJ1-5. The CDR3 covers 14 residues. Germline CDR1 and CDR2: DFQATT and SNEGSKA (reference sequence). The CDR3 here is CSARVGNLRQPQHF.

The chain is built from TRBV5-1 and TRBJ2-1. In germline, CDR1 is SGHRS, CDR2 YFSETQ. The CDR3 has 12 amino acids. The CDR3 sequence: CASSLLTNEQFF.

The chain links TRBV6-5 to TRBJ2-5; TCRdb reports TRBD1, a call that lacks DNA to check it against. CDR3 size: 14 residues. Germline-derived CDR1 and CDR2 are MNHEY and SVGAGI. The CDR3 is CASRLDSGRETQYF.

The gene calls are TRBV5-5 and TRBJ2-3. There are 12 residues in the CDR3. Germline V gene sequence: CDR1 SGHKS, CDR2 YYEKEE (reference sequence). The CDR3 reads CASSLASDTQYF.

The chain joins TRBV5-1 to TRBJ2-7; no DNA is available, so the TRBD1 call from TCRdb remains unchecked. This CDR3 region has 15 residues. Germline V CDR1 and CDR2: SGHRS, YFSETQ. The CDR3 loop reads CASSLEYGGINEQYF.

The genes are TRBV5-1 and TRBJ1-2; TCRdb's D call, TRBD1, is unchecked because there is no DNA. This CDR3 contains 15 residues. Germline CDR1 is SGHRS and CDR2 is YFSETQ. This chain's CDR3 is CASSSQGTSYYGYTF.

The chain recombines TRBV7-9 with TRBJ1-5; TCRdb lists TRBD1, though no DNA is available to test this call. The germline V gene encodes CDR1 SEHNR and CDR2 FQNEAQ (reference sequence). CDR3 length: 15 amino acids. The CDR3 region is CASSFGAGTNQPQHF. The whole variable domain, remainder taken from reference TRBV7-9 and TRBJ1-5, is DTGVSQNPRHKITKRGQNVTFRCDPISEHNRLYWYRQTLGQGPEFLTYFQNEAQLEKSRLLSDRFSAERPKGSFSTLEIQRTEQGDSAMYLCASSFGAGTNQPQHFGDGTRLSIL.

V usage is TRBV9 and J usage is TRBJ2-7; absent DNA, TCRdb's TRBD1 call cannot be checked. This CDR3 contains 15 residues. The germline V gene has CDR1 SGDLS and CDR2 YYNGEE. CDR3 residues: CASSVEGQGHYEQYF.

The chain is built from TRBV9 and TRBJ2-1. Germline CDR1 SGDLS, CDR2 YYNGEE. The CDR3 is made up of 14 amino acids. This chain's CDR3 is CASSVAGVYNEQFF. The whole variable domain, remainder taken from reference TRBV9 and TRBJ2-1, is DSGVTQTPKHLITATGQRVTLRCSPRSGDLSVYWYQQSLDQGLQFLIQYYNGEERAKGNILERFSAQQFPDLHSELNLSSLELGDSALYFCASSVAGVYNEQFFGPGTRLTVL.

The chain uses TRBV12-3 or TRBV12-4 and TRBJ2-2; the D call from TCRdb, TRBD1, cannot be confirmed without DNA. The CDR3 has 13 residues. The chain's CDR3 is CASAWTGTGELFF.

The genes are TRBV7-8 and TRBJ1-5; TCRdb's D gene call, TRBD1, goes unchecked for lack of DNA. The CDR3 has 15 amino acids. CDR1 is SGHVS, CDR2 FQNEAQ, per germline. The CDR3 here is CASSLRAGFHQPQHF.

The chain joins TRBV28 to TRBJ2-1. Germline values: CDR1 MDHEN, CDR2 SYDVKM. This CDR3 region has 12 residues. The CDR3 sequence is CASSLLIHEQFF.

The CDR3 sequence is CASSGLAGGPYEQYF. The chain uses TRBV27 and TRBJ2-7; TCRdb's D gene call, TRBD2, goes unchecked for lack of DNA. The germline gives CDR1 MNHEY, CDR2 SMNVEV (reference sequence). The CDR3 has 15 amino acids.

The CDR3 sequence: CASSGPRASNSPLHF. This chain uses TRBV2 with TRBJ1-6; TCRdb outputs TRBD1, but without DNA this stays unchecked. CDR3 length equals 15 residues. The germline V gene has CDR1 SNHLY and CDR2 FYNNEI.

The CDR3 loop is CASSTSGGLPSYYEQFF. This chain joins TRBV5-1 and TRBJ2-1; TCRdb selects TRBD2, and the lack of DNA leaves this call unchecked. Germline lookup yields CDR1 SGHRS and CDR2 YFSETQ. The CDR3 has 17 amino acids.

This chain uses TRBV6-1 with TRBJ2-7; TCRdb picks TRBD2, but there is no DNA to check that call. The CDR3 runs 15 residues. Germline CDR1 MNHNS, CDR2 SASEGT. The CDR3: CASRTSGGKFYEQYF.

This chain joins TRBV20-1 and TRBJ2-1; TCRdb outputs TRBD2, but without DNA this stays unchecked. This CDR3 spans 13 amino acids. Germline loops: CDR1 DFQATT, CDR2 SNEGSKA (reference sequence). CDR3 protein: CSERTSGYNEQFF.

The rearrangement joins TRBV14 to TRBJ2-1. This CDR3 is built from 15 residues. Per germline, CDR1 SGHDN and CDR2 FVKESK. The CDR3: CASSQLHFSYNEQFF. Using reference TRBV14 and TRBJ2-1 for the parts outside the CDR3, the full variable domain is EAGVTQFPSHSVIEKGQTVTLRCDPISGHDNLYWYRRVMGKEIKFLLHFVKESKQDESGMPNNRFLAERTGGTYSTLKVQPAELEDSGVYFCASSQLHFSYNEQFFGPGTRLTVL.

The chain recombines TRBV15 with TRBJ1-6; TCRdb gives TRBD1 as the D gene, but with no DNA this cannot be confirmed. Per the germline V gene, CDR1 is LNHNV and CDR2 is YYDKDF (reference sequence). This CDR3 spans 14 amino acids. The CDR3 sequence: CATDRDPSNSPLHF.